A selection of T cell receptor beta chains follows, all from one sample in a study of graft-versus-host responses after intestinal transplantation. Produced via immunoSEQ multiplex PCR; TCRdb's table is partial and in-frame only. The profile covers 80,000 to 100,000 clones, with roughly 89% appearing a single time and approximately 0.17% taken by the ten largest. Antigens of these TCRs are unknown. This specimen was unstimulated CD4+ T cells sorted from spleen or lymph node cells, taken before transplant. All receptors derive from a human donor who was the organ donor for an intestinal transplant. The CDR3 runs from the conserved cysteine through the conserved F or W. The D gene is left open where the match is weak.

CDR3: CASGRQGNTEAFF
J: TRBJ1-1
V: TRBV27
D: TRBD1

CDR3: CASSFDSNYGYTF
J: TRBJ1-2
V: TRBV5-1
D: -

CDR3: CSVAREGRYGYTF
J: TRBJ1-2
V: TRBV29-1
D: -

CDR3: CASSLRQSNTEAFF
J: TRBJ1-1
V: TRBV7-9
D: -

CDR3: CASGELLVDTGELFF
J: TRBJ2-2
V: TRBV4-3
D: -

CDR3: CASSPQGLAGGLTGELFF
J: TRBJ2-2
V: TRBV5-1
D: TRBD2

CDR3: CASSLGVLGSNQPQHF
J: TRBJ1-5
V: TRBV18
D: -

CDR3: CASSQERGVSQPQHF
J: TRBJ1-5
V: TRBV4-1
D: -

CDR3: CASSHVQGNTEAFF
J: TRBJ1-1
V: TRBV4-2
D: -

CDR3: CASSQNEGVVVYEQYF
J: TRBJ2-7
V: TRBV4-1
D: -

CDR3: CAIRGIISPRGYEQYF
J: TRBJ2-7
V: TRBV10-3
D: -

CDR3: CASSLEGTGASPLHF
J: TRBJ1-6
V: TRBV11-2
D: TRBD1

CDR3: CASSDSSGGANEQFF
J: TRBJ2-1
V: TRBV6-4
D: TRBD2

CDR3: CASSFGTGRYEQYF
J: TRBJ2-7
V: TRBV5-6
D: TRBD1

CDR3: CASSQVALSQGQTAIYGYTF
J: TRBJ1-2
V: TRBV4-1
D: -

CDR3: CASSQTGGAYEQYF
J: -
V: TRBV6-4
D: -